A selection of T cell receptor beta chains follows, all from one sample in a study of blood T cell repertoires in COVID-19. Clones were sequenced by immunoSEQ multiplex PCR, and TCRdb holds only the in-frame ones, with some missing. The profile covers approximately 190,000 clones, with around 84% appearing a single time and about 3.2% taken by the ten largest. Sample: PBMCs or T cells enriched from blood (not recorded which). These receptors originate from a woman younger than 45 who had been exposed to COVID-19. CDR3s include the opening cysteine and the closing phenylalanine or tryptophan. Fields, in order: V gene, D gene, J gene, clone size, CDR3 DNA, CDR3 protein. D genes are given only for firm matches. Clone size appears in some rows only: once, few, many, or a class for an expanded clone.

TRBV25-1	-	TRBJ1-2	-	TGTGCCAGCAGTCCCCCGGGGTTGAGTGTCGGGGGCTATGGCTACACCTTC	CASSPPGLSVGGYGYTF
TRBV10-3	-	TRBJ2-2	-	TGTGCCATCATAGAGGAGCCCGGGGAGCTGTTTTTT	CAIIEEPGELFF
TRBV15	-	TRBJ1-1	few	TGTGCCACCAGCAGAGATTATGGCAGAAACACTGAAGCTTTCTTT	CATSRDYGRNTEAFF
TRBV19	TRBD1	TRBJ1-1	-	TGTGCCACCACTTCGACAGGGAGGACTGAAGCTTTCTTT	CATTSTGRTEAFF
TRBV18	-	TRBJ2-3	few	TGTGCCAGCTCACGCAATTCCAGACTCGTTAGCACAGATACGCAGTATTTT	CASSRNSRLVSTDTQYF
TRBV5-6	TRBD1	TRBJ1-2	few	TGTGCCAGCAGCTCCGGGACAGGGTTGGGTGTCGGCGGCTACACCTTC	CASSSGTGLGVGGYTF
TRBV6-6	-	TRBJ1-5	-	TGTGCCAGCAGCGACCCGGGAGGCAATCAGCCCCAGCATTTT	CASSDPGGNQPQHF
TRBV10-3	TRBD1	TRBJ2-7	-	TGTGCCAGCCTCCGACAGGGAGAAAGGCCCTACGAGCAGTACTTC	CASLRQGERPYEQYF
TRBV4-3	-	TRBJ1-1	-	TGCGCCAGCAGCCAAGAAGGTCCGGGTTTGGGCACTGAAGCTTTCTTT	CASSQEGPGLGTEAFF
TRBV5-5	-	TRBJ1-4	-	TGTGCCAGCAGCTTGGCCGCTAAGGGCGTCGGGGTGAAACTGTTTTTT	CASSLAAKGVGVKLFF
TRBV2	-	TRBJ1-1	-	TGTGCCAGCAGTGAACGGGGTTTCAACACTGAAGCTTTCTTT	CASSERGFNTEAFF
TRBV11-2	-	TRBJ1-3	-	TGTGCCAGCAGCTTAGCGGGGACTGGAAACACCATATATTTT	CASSLAGTGNTIYF
TRBV2	TRBD1	TRBJ1-2	once	TGTGCCAGCAGGGACAGGGGATTTAACTATGGCTACACCTTC	CASRDRGFNYGYTF
TRBV19	-	TRBJ1-4	few	TGTGCCAGTAGTATTGACCGGGGTATTAATGAAAAACTGTTTTTT	CASSIDRGINEKLFF